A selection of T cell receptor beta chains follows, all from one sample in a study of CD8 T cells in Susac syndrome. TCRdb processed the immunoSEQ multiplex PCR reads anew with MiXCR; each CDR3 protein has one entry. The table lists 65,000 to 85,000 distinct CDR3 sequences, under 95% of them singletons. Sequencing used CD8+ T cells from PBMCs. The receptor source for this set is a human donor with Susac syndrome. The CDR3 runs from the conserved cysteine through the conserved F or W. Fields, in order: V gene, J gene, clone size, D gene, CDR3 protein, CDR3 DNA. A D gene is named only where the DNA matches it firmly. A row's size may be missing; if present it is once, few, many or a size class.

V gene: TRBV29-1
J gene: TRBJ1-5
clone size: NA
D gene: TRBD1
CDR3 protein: CSVADRADQPQHF
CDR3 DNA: TGCAGCGTTGCAGACAGGGCGGATCAGCCCCAGCATTTT

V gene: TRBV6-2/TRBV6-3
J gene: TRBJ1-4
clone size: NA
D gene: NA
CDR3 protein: CASSYRPASTNEKLFF
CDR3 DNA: TGTGCCAGCAGTTATCGGCCCGCGTCAACTAATGAAAAACTGTTTTTT

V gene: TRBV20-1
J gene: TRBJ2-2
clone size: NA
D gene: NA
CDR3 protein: CSARPKEGGMTGELFF
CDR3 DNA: TGCAGTGCTAGACCAAAGGAGGGGGGGATGACCGGGGAGCTGTTTTTT

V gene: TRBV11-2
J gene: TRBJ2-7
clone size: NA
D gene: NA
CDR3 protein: CASIKGGDYEQYF
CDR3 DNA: TGTGCCAGCATAAAGGGAGGAGACTACGAGCAGTACTTC

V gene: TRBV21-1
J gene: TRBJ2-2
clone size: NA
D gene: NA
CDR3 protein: CASSSKRGCVSDGELFF
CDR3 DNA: TGTGCCAGCAGCTCCAAGCGGGGGTGTGTTTCAGACGGGGAGCTGTTTTTT

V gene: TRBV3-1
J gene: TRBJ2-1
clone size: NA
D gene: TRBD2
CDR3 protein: CASSQGLARNEQFF
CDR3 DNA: TGTGCCAGCAGCCAAGGACTAGCTAGGAATGAGCAGTTCTTC

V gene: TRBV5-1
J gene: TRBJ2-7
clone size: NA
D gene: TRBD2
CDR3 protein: CASSPGLAALYEQYF
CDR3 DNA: TGCGCCAGCAGCCCGGGACTAGCGGCACTTTACGAGCAGTACTTC

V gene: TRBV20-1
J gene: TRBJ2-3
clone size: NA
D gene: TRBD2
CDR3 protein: CSAAAGLADSTDTQYF
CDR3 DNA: TGCAGTGCTGCCGCCGGACTAGCGGATAGCACAGATACGCAGTATTTT

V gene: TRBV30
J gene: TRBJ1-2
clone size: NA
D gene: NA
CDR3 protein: CAWRTTGAPQIGGYGYTF
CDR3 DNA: TGTGCCTGGAGGACTACCGGGGCCCCTCAAATTGGTGGCTATGGCTACACCTTC

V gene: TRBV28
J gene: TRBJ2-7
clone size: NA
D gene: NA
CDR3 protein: CASSPFREQYF
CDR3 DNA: TGTGCCAGCAGTCCTTTTCGGGAGCAGTACTTC

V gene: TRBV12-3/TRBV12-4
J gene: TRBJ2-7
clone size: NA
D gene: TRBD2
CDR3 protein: CASSHGLAAYYEQYF
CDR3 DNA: TGTGCCAGCAGTCACGGACTAGCGGCCTACTACGAGCAGTACTTC

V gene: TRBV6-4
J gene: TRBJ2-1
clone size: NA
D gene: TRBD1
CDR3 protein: CASSDSMGTGNEQFF
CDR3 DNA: TGTGCCAGCAGTGACTCGATGGGGACAGGCAATGAGCAGTTCTTC

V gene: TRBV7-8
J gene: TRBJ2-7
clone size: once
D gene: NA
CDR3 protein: CASSLESASEQYF
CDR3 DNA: TGTGCCAGCAGCTTAGAATCGGCGTCCGAGCAGTACTTC

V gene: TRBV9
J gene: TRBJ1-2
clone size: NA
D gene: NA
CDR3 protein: CASSGPAIAFSF
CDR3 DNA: TGTGCCAGCAGCGGGCCCGCGATTGCTTTTAGCTTC

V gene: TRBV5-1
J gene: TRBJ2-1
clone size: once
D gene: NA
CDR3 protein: CASSLAGYSYNEQFF
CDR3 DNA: TGCGCCAGCAGCTTGGCAGGATACTCCTACAATGAGCAGTTCTTC

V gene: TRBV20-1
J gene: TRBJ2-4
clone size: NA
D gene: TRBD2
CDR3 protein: CSATSGRAGNIQYF
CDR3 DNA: TGCAGTGCTACTAGCGGGAGGGCCGGAAACATTCAGTACTTC

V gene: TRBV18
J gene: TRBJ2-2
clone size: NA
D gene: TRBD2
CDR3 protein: CASSPSGSRGELFF
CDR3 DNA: TGTGCCAGCTCACCTAGCGGGAGTCGCGGGGAGCTGTTTTTT

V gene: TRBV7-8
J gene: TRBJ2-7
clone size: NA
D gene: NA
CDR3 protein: CASSLNLGPKADYEQYF
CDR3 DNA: TGTGCCAGCAGCTTAAACCTTGGCCCTAAAGCGGACTACGAGCAGTACTTC

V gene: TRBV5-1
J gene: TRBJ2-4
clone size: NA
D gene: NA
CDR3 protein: CASRKGPLAKNIQYF
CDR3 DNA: TGCGCCAGCAGGAAGGGACCTTTAGCCAAAAACATTCAGTACTTC

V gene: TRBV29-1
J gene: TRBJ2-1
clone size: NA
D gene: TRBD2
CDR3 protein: CSVSPSGRTENEQFF
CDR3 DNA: TGCAGCGTGAGCCCTAGCGGGAGGACGGAAAATGAGCAGTTCTTC

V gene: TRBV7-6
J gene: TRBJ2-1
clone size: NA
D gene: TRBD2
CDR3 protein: CASSSGTTNSYNEQFF
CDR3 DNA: TGTGCCAGCAGCTCGGGGACTACGAACTCCTACAATGAGCAGTTCTTC

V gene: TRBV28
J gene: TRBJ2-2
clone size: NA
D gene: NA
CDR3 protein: CATGGASAGDGELFF
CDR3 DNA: TGTGCCACGGGCGGAGCCTCGGCCGGGGACGGGGAGCTGTTTTTT

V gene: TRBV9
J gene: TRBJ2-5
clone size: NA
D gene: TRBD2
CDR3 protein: CASSVGTRQETQYF
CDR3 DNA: TGTGCCAGCAGCGTGGGGACTAGGCAAGAGACCCAGTACTTC

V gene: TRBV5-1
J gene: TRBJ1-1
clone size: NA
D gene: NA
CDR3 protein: CASSLGRGPNTEAFF
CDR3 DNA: TGCGCCAGCAGCTTGGGCAGGGGCCCGAACACTGAAGCTTTCTTT

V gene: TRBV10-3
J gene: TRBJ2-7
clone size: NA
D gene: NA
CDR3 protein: CAISDPANPYEQYF
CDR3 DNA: TGTGCCATCAGTGACCCAGCGAACCCCTACGAGCAGTACTTC

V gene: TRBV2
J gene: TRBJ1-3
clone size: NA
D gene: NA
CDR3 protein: CASRSARNTIYF
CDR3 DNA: TGTGCCAGCAGGTCAGCCCGAAACACCATATATTTT

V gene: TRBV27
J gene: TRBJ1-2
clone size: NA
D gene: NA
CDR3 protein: CASRDRVYGYTF
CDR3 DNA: TGTGCCAGCAGGGACAGAGTCTATGGCTACACCTTC

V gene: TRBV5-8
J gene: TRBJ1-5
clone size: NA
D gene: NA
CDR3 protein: CASSLLGPEGGNQPQHF
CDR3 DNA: TGTGCCAGCAGCTTGTTGGGACCCGAAGGGGGCAATCAGCCCCAGCATTTT

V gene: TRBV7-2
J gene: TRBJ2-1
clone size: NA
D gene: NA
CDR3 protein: CASSFGGYNEQFF
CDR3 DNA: TGTGCCAGCAGTTTTGGGGGCTACAATGAGCAGTTCTTC

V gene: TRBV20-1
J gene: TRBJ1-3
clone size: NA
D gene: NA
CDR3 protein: CSARGHYDNTIYF
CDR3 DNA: TGCAGTGCTAGAGGACACTACGATAACACCATATATTTT

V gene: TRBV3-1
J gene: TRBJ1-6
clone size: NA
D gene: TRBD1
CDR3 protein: CASSYDRANSPLHF
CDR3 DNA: TGTGCCAGCAGCTACGACAGGGCCAATTCACCCCTCCACTTT

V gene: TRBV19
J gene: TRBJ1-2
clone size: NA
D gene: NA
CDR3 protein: CATGLGYGYTF
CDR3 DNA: TGTGCCACCGGGCTGGGGTATGGCTACACCTTC

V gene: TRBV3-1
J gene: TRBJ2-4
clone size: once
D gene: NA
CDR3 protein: CASSQDPWTHTKNIQYF
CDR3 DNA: TGTGCCAGCAGCCAAGATCCATGGACCCATACCAAAAACATTCAGTACTTC

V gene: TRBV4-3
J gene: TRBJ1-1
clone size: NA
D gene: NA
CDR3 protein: CASSQDQAAFSTEAFF
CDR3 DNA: TGCGCCAGCAGCCAAGATCAGGCGGCGTTTTCGACTGAAGCTTTCTTT

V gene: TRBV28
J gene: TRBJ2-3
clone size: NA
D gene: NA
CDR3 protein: CASSLLLNRADTQYF
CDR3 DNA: TGTGCCAGCAGTTTACTTCTCAACAGGGCAGATACGCAGTATTTT